This T cell receptor beta chain was recorded in a study of T cell repertoires in aging, cancer and after chemotherapy. The CDR3 extends over 15 amino acids. V was shortened by 5 bases and J by 0 bases, with 8 bases between the two germline ends. CDR1 MNHEY and CDR2 SMNVEV come from the germline V gene (reference sequence). TCR beta rearrangements were amplified from peripheral blood genomic DNA. By share of the sample, this clonotype is medium-sized. Antigen specificity is unknown. General study findings and limits: Rebound thymic output was suggested by rising median generation probability during chemotherapy in each cancer cohort.

TRB rearrangements spanning V, D and J were amplified using mixed TRB-A/B primers. TCRdb re-called the multiplex PCR reads through MiXCR, storing one row per CDR3 protein. The data contain about 3,300 distinct CDR3 sequences, 20% to 25% of them singletons. Sequenced: blood. The chain combines TRBV27 with TRBJ1-6; D is uncertain. This sequence was found in a human donor with a solid tumor. CDR3 loop: CASSAGYSYNSPLHF. The CDR3 DNA reads TGTGCCAGCAGTGCCGGGTACTCCTATAATTCACCCCTCCACTTT.